These T cell receptor beta chains were read from a single sample in a study of blood T cell repertoires in COVID-19. This table comes from immunoSEQ multiplex PCR, and its TCRdb copy is limited to in-frame clones, with some not included. Of fewer than 300,000 clones detected, approximately 88% appear once; the ten largest clones hold over 1%. The sample consisted of PBMCs or T cells enriched from blood (not recorded which). Source of these receptors: a woman in her thirties or forties with acute COVID-19. Both conserved end residues are part of each CDR3. D genes are given only for firm matches. Part of the rows lack a size; the others show once, few, many or a class for expanded clones.

clone_size,v_call,j_call,cdr3_length,d_call,cdr3_aa,cdr3_nt
.,TRBV7-2,TRBJ1-5,13,TRBD1,CASSGQGNQPQHF,TGTGCCAGCAGCGGACAGGGGAATCAGCCCCAGCATTTT
few,TRBV7-6,TRBJ2-7,15,.,CASSLKALGVYEQYF,TGTGCCAGCAGCTTAAAGGCCTTAGGAGTCTACGAGCAGTACTTC
.,TRBV12-2,TRBJ1-1,12,.,CASRQTGPEAFF,TGTGCAAGTCGCCAGACAGGGCCAGAAGCTTTCTTT
.,TRBV7-8,TRBJ1-1,16,.,CASSLAGWAGVTEAFF,TGTGCCAGCAGCTTAGCGGGGTGGGCAGGGGTCACTGAAGCTTTCTTT
.,TRBV6-1,TRBJ1-2,15,.,CASSEEEGRGYGYTF,TGTGCCAGCAGTGAAGAGGAGGGTCGCGGCTATGGCTACACCTTC
.,TRBV18,TRBJ2-2,18,TRBD2,CASSSSFSGRATTGELFF,TGTGCCAGCTCATCTTCATTTAGCGGGAGAGCTACCACCGGGGAGCTGTTTTTT
.,TRBV29-1,TRBJ1-4,12,.,CSGTGSGEKLFF,TGCAGCGGAACAGGGTCGGGTGAAAAACTGTTTTTT
once,TRBV28,TRBJ1-1,14,TRBD1,CASSPGTGTTEAFF,TGTGCCAGCAGTCCCGGGACAGGGACTACTGAAGCTTTCTTT
.,TRBV5-6,TRBJ1-1,15,TRBD1,CASSLSFQGVTEAFF,TGTGCCAGCAGCTTGTCTTTTCAGGGGGTGACTGAAGCTTTCTTT
.,TRBV7-6,TRBJ2-7,16,TRBD2,CASSRKNRGVTDEQYF,TGTGCCAGCAGCCGGAAAAACCGGGGGGTAACCGACGAGCAGTACTTC